This T cell receptor (beta chain) was recorded in a study of CD8+CD57+ T cells in acquired aplastic anemia. Germline-derived CDR1 and CDR2 are LNHNV and YYDKDF (reference sequence). Trimming took 0 bases from V and 6 from J; bases not matched to a gene: 10. CDR3 length: 16 residues. Selection for sequencing was limited to patients who had shown CD8+CD57+ cell expansion by flow cytometry. CDR3 and TCR beta VDJ profiling relied on genomic DNA as the template. TCRdb ran MiXCR on the reads and lists one entry per CDR3 protein. The repertoire holds roughly 250,000 distinct CDR3 sequences, with 82% as singletons. In this sample, this clonotype turned up a few times.

Sequenced sample: sorted CD4+, CD8+, or CD8+CD57+ T cells (not recorded which) from PBMCs. The source of this sequence is a human donor with aplastic anemia. The chain uses TRBV15 and TRBJ2-7; 8 nucleotides line up with TRBD1. Here the CDR3 reads CATSRDPGQGTAEQYF. DNA for the CDR3: TGTGCCACCAGCAGAGATCCAGGACAGGGTACAGCCGAGCAGTACTTC.